One sample yielded the 28 T cell receptor beta chains listed below, sequenced in a study of shared T cell receptors in the human thymus. TCRdb's table, derived via immunoSEQ multiplex PCR, lists solely in-frame clones and lacks some. The sample has hundreds of thousands of clones; around 87% are singletons. The sample was also linked to a second study, of human thymus T cells.

Source material: thymocytes. Receptor source: a boy in the first two years of life with a congenital heart defect.

The chain combines TRBV19 with TRBJ2-1; the match to TRBD1 covers 10 bases. V lost 5 bases to trimming and J lost 3 bases; unmatched junction nucleotides: 7. In germline, CDR1 is LNHDA, CDR2 SQIVND (reference sequence). The CDR3 extends over 16 amino acids. The CDR3: CASSSDRDRGYNEQFF. The CDR3 DNA reads TGTGCCAGTAGTTCCGACCGGGACAGGGGCTACAATGAGCAGTTCTTC.

The chain combines TRBV4-3 with TRBJ2-3; no reliable D call. The V and J ends lost 0 bases and 0 bases respectively, with 10 bases between them. The germline V gene has CDR1 LGHNA and CDR2 YSLEER. The CDR3 runs to 16 residues. As DNA, the CDR3 is TGCGCCAGCAGCCAAGATCCCAGATCTAGCACAGATACGCAGTATTTT. It translates to CASSQDPRSSTDTQYF.

The V gene is TRBV7-8, the J gene TRBJ1-5; the match to TRBD1 covers 7 bases. The V and J ends lost 5 bases and 3 bases, in that order; junction bases with no gene match: 7. The CDR3 totals 15 residues. Germline V CDR1 and CDR2: SGHVS, FQNEAQ. CDR3 sequence (DNA): TGTGCCAGCAGCGACGGGACAGTTACCAATCAGCCCCAGCATTTT. The encoded protein is CASSDGTVTNQPQHF. Combining the CDR3 with reference TRBV7-8 and TRBJ1-5 gives the whole variable domain GAGVSQSPRYKVAKRGQDVALRCDPISGHVSLFWYQQALGQGPEFLTYFQNEAQLDKSGLPSDRFFAERPEGSVSTLKIQRTQQEDSAVYLCASSDGTVTNQPQHFGDGTRLSIL.

A few counts support this clone. V gene TRBV16 combines with J gene TRBJ1-2; D is perhaps TRBD1 (5 bases). This CDR3 has 13 amino acids. The V and J ends lost 4 bases and 5 bases respectively, with 11 bases between them. Germline CDR1 is KGHSY and CDR2 is FQNENV. The CDR3 DNA reads TGTGCCAGCAGCCTCGGGACTGCATATGGCTACACCTTC. Translated, it gives CASSLGTAYGYTF.

The count of this clone is one. The V gene is TRBV28, the J gene TRBJ2-7; 7 bases align to TRBD1. Looked up from germline, CDR1 is MDHEN and CDR2 is SYDVKM. The CDR3 length is 14 residues. V was pared by 4 bases and J by 3 bases, with 6 bases of the junction left unmatched. The CDR3 loop is CASSSPQGIYEQYF. The DNA for the CDR3 is TGTGCCAGCAGTTCACCACAGGGGATCTACGAGCAGTACTTC.

The J gene is TRBJ1-1, the V gene TRBV4-3; D is undetermined. Germline CDR1 and CDR2: LGHNA and YSLEER. V lost 0 bases and J 1 base, leaving 9 bases between the germline ends. The CDR3 spans 15 residues. This chain's CDR3 is CASSQEWARNTEAFF. CDR3 nucleotide sequence: TGCGCCAGCAGCCAAGAATGGGCGAGGAACACTGAAGCTTTCTTT.

The chain has TRBV5-6 and TRBJ2-7; 8 bases agree with TRBD1. The V and J ends lost 4 bases and 6 bases, in that order; junction bases with no gene match: 9. Germline CDR1 SGHDT, CDR2 YYEEEE. The CDR3 loop spans 14 amino acids. This CDR3 reads CASSIPGTGGEQYF. The CDR3 region has the DNA TGTGCCAGCAGCATTCCCGGGACAGGCGGCGAGCAGTACTTC.

This chain's CDR3 is CASSDGGVYEQYF. The CDR3 DNA reads TGCGCCAGCAGTGACGGGGGGGTCTACGAGCAGTACTTC. The chain combines TRBV10-1 with TRBJ2-7; 8 bases map to TRBD2. The junction had 1 base not matched to a gene; V was cut back by 3 bases and J by 3 bases. This CDR3 is 13 amino acids long. Germline V lookup: CDR1 WNHNN, CDR2 SYGVQD (reference sequence).

The V gene is TRBV30, the J gene TRBJ1-3; D may be TRBD1 (5 bases). This CDR3 region has 14 residues. V gave up 0 bases and J gave up 2 bases, with 8 bases separating them. Germline V lookup: CDR1 GTSNPN, CDR2 SVGIG (reference sequence). CDR3 nucleotide sequence: TGTGCCTGGAGTGTACCAGGGACTGGAAACACCATATATTTT. It codes for CAWSVPGTGNTIYF.

The rearrangement uses TRBV6-1 and TRBJ2-1; 7 nucleotides line up with TRBD2. Germline CDR1 MNHNS, CDR2 SASEGT. This CDR3 comprises 17 residues. Trimming removed 1 base from V and 6 bases from J; junction bases left unmatched: 12. CDR3 sequence reads: CASSEEWILGGGNEQFF. DNA for the CDR3: TGTGCCAGCAGTGAAGAGTGGATCCTGGGGGGGGGCAATGAGCAGTTCTTC.

The chain combines TRBV5-8 with TRBJ2-3, with TRBD1 matching 10 bases. This CDR3 has 16 amino acids. V trimming: 4 bases; J trimming: 4 bases; junction bases outside the gene matches: 9. Germline V lookup: CDR1 SGHTS, CDR2 YDEGEE. CDR3 sequence: CASSVPGQGTPDTQYF. The CDR3 DNA follows: TGTGCCAGCAGCGTACCGGGACAGGGGACCCCAGATACGCAGTATTTT.

This chain links TRBV4-3 with TRBJ2-7; 7 bases match TRBD2. The CDR3 extends over 17 amino acids. The V gene's germline CDR1 is LGHNA and CDR2 YSLEER. J was trimmed by 5 bases and V by 1 base; bases with no gene match: 14. In DNA, the CDR3 is TGCGCCAGCAGCCAAGGGATTGGCCGATCGAGCGGGGACGAGCAGTACTTC. Protein product: CASSQGIGRSSGDEQYF.

Here the CDR3 reads CASSFVKNTEAFF. The CDR3 DNA reads as TGTGCCAGCAGCTTCGTTAAGAACACTGAAGCTTTCTTT. The chain combines TRBV7-2 with TRBJ1-1; D is undetermined. V lost 3 bases, J lost 1 base, and 6 bases lay in between. The germline CDR1 and CDR2 sequences are SGHTA and FQGNSA. The CDR3 runs to 13 residues.

V usage is TRBV4-1 and J usage is TRBJ2-3, with TRBD2 identical over 9 bases. CDR1 MGHRA and CDR2 YSYEKL come from the germline V gene. With V trimmed by 4 bases and J by 6 bases, 5 bases remained unmatched. The CDR3 is 14 amino acids. The chain's CDR3 is CASSPREGEDTQYF. The CDR3 DNA follows: TGCGCCAGCAGCCCGCGGGAGGGTGAGGATACGCAGTATTTT.

The chain carries TRBV6-1 and TRBJ1-3; 9 bases are a match to TRBD1. Germline V gene data show CDR1 as MNHNS and CDR2 as SASEGT. V trimming: 3 bases; J trimming: 3 bases; junction bases outside the gene matches: 6. CDR3 length: 16 residues. As DNA, the CDR3 is TGTGCCAGCAGTGAGGGGACAGGGTTCAGTGGAAACACCATATATTTT. Translating it yields CASSEGTGFSGNTIYF.

CDR3 amino acids: CASSQDTRWISTDTQYF. CDR3 coding DNA: TGCGCCAGCAGCCAAGATACGCGGTGGATCAGCACAGATACGCAGTATTTT. V is TRBV4-3 and J is TRBJ2-3; D gene ambiguous. With 0 bases removed from V and 0 bases from J, the gap between germline ends came to 13 bases. This CDR3 has 17 amino acids. Germline V gene data show CDR1 as LGHNA and CDR2 as YSLEER.

The chain recombines TRBV11-3 with TRBJ2-2; TRBD1 matches 10 bases. CDR1 and CDR2 from the germline V gene are SGHNT and YENEEA. The CDR3 spans 17 residues. The V segment lost 5 bases and the J segment 4 bases; nucleotides outside the gene matches: 10. The CDR3 is CASSPPGQGPGTGELFF. The CDR3 nucleotides are TGTGCCAGCAGCCCCCCGGGACAGGGGCCCGGCACCGGGGAGCTGTTTTTT. The entire variable domain, with the rest obtained from reference TRBV11-3 and TRBJ2-2, is as follows: EAGVVQSPRYKIIEKKQPVAFWCNPISGHNTLYWYLQNLGQGPELLIRYENEEAVDDSQLPKDRFSAERLKGVDSTLKIQPAELGDSAVYLCASSPPGQGPGTGELFFGEGSRLTVL.

The chain has TRBV7-2 and TRBJ2-5; 10 bases line up with TRBD2. Unmatched junction bases numbered 10, after V lost 4 bases and J lost 8 bases. Per the germline V gene, CDR1 is SGHTA and CDR2 is FQGNSA. The CDR3 runs to 15 residues. The CDR3 coding sequence is TGTGCCAGCAGCTACCGGACTAGCGGAGACTTTACCCAGTACTTC. Protein sequence: CASSYRTSGDFTQYF.

The rearrangement uses TRBV28 and TRBJ2-5; 11 bases agree with TRBD2. The length of the CDR3 is 16 residues. Trimming took 2 bases from V and 2 from J; bases not matched to a gene: 4. CDR1 and CDR2 from the germline V gene are MDHEN and SYDVKM. This CDR3 is CASSLGGLAVQETQYF. The CDR3 bases are TGTGCCAGCAGTTTAGGGGGACTAGCGGTTCAAGAGACCCAGTACTTC.

This chain connects TRBV12-5 to TRBJ1-1; 8 bases align to TRBD1. From germline, CDR1 is LGHNT and CDR2 FRNRAP. The CDR3 contains 15 residues. The V segment lost 2 bases and the J segment 1 base; nucleotides outside the gene matches: 3. CDR3 amino acids: CASGLLGTGNTEAFF. In DNA, the CDR3 is TGTGCTAGTGGTTTGTTGGGGACAGGGAACACTGAAGCTTTCTTT.

The gene calls are TRBV29-1 and TRBJ2-1; D might be TRBD2 (5 bases). Germline CDR1 SQVTM, CDR2 ANQGSEA. The CDR3 covers 14 residues. Trimming pared 4 bases from V and 3 bases from J, leaving 13 bases between. CDR3 bases: TGCAGCGTTGCCGGGGAGACCCTCTACAATGAGCAGTTCTTC. Amino acid sequence: CSVAGETLYNEQFF.

The rearrangement joins TRBV5-4 to TRBJ1-4; D is uncertain. Germline V gene lookup returns CDR1 SGHNT and CDR2 YYREEE (reference sequence). V shed 0 bases and J shed 0 bases, with 12 bases lying between them. The CDR3 is made up of 17 amino acids. CDR3: CASSLGPIPPTNEKLFF. As DNA, the CDR3 is TGTGCCAGCAGCTTGGGGCCGATCCCTCCAACTAATGAAAAACTGTTTTTT.

V and J are TRBV5-4 and TRBJ2-7; possibly TRBD1 for D (6 bases). V lost 3 bases and J 3 bases, leaving 10 bases between the germline ends. Germline V gene data show CDR1 as SGHNT and CDR2 as YYREEE (reference sequence). CDR3 size: 13 residues. The CDR3 DNA follows: TGTGCCAGCAGCTGGACGGGACACTACGAGCAGTACTTC. The encoded protein is CASSWTGHYEQYF. Variable domain in full (rest from reference TRBV5-4 and TRBJ2-7): ETGVTQSPTHLIKTRGQQVTLRCSSQSGHNTVSWYQQALGQGPQFIFQYYREEENGRGNFPPRFSGLQFPNYSSELNVNALELDDSALYLCASSWTGHYEQYFGPGTRLTVT.

This clone was picked up a small number of times. The chain combines TRBV4-3 with TRBJ2-1; D remains ambiguous. Germline assignment: CDR1 LGHNA and CDR2 YSLEER. The CDR3 totals 17 residues. The germline V and J ends were trimmed by 2 bases and 0 bases, with 14 bases remaining between them. The CDR3 spells CASSQSRRRSSYNEQFF. CDR3 nucleotides: TGCGCCAGCAGCCAAAGTAGACGAAGGAGCTCCTACAATGAGCAGTTCTTC.

J is TRBJ2-3 and V is TRBV14, with 12 bases aligning to TRBD2. Germline-derived CDR1 and CDR2 are SGHDN and FVKESK. The CDR3 consists of 23 residues. The trim removed 0 bases at V and 0 bases at J, leaving 19 bases unmatched. CDR3 residues: CASSQDSSGRAGINKFSTDTQYF. The CDR3 coding sequence is TGTGCCAGCAGCCAAGATTCTAGCGGGAGGGCCGGGATTAATAAGTTTAGCACAGATACGCAGTATTTT.

The chain joins TRBV28 to TRBJ1-6, with D possibly matching TRBD1 (5 bases). V was cut by 2 bases and J by 1 base, with 15 bases left in between. This CDR3 contains 18 residues. CDR1 is MDHEN, CDR2 SYDVKM, per germline. The CDR3 DNA reads as TGTGCCAGCAGTTTAGGTCCAAGGTCAGGGTCCTATAATTCACCCCTCCACTTT. Translating it yields CASSLGPRSGSYNSPLHF.

This sequence joins TRBV7-9 and TRBJ2-1; D is uncertain. Germline CDR1 reads SEHNR; CDR2 reads FQNEAQ (reference sequence). This CDR3 comprises 19 residues. V lost 0 bases, J lost 4 bases, and 22 bases lay in between. CDR3 region: CASSLASQGPTRRYNEQFF. The CDR3 DNA reads as TGTGCCAGCAGCTTAGCGTCCCAAGGTCCGACACGTAGGTACAATGAGCAGTTCTTC.

The chain recombines TRBV4-3 with TRBJ2-1; D gene ambiguous. V lost 0 bases and J lost 5, with 8 bases in between. CDR3 length equals 14 residues. Per the germline V gene, CDR1 is LGHNA and CDR2 is YSLEER. CDR3 sequence (DNA): TGCGCCAGCAGCCAAGATGGTAGTGACAATGAGCAGTTCTTC. Protein product: CASSQDGSDNEQFF.